This T cell receptor (beta chain) was retrieved from a study of cytomegalovirus exposure and HLA in healthy donors. Study details: Previous work identified roughly 120 million unique TCR beta sequences from roughly 170 million T cells. Study-wide findings and caveats: As a later analysis revealed, the rate of TCR association differed by HLA locus, with DRB1 most and HLA-C fewest. Earlier analysis yielded a pattern in which most TCR beta V segments were productive about 90% or about 30% of the time.

Unmatched junction bases numbered 7, after V lost 4 bases and J lost 3 bases. The CDR3 sequence is 17 residues long. Germline V gives CDR1 SGDLS, CDR2 YYNGEE. A note on this clone: Its antigen is undetermined.

In the PCR, 60 Vbeta and 13 Jbeta primers were used. This table comes from immunoSEQ multiplex PCR, and its TCRdb copy is limited to in-frame clones, with some not included. This table holds approximately 190,000 clones, 80% found once. This clonotype was sampled from a middle-aged man in good health and CMV-seropositive. Sequencing input: PBMCs. The V call is TRBV9, the J call TRBJ2-3; 14 bases match TRBD2. The DNA for the CDR3 is TGTGCCAGCAGCCCCAGACTAGCGGGGGGGCCGACAGATACGCAGTATTTT. Translating gives CASSPRLAGGPTDTQYF.